This T cell receptor (beta chain) was recovered during a study of technical replicates of blood from a handful of donors. Using immunoSEQ multiplex PCR, the repertoire was profiled, and TCRdb retains in-frame clones only, with some absent. The data contain 60,000 to 95,000 clones, 91% of them singletons. The specimen sequenced was T cells isolated from PBMCs. The sequence was obtained from a human donor in good health. Some clones in this sample may be carry-over from other donors' samples.

CDR3 DNA sequence: TGTGCCAGCTCAACTCGAGACAGTAATCAGCCCCAGCATTTT. Residues: CASSTRDSNQPQHF. The chain couples TRBV18 to TRBJ1-5, with a possible D match to TRBD1 (5 bases). The ends were cut back, 5 bases at V and 4 bases at J, with 12 bases in the middle. The CDR3 is 14 amino acids. Germline V CDR1 and CDR2: KGHSH, LQKENI. Variable domain in full (rest from reference TRBV18 and TRBJ1-5): NAGVMQNPRHLVRRRGQEARLRCSPMKGHSHVYWYRQLPEEGLKFMVYLQKENIIDESGMPKERFSAEFPKEGPSILRIQQVVRGDSAAYFCASSTRDSNQPQHFGDGTRLSIL.